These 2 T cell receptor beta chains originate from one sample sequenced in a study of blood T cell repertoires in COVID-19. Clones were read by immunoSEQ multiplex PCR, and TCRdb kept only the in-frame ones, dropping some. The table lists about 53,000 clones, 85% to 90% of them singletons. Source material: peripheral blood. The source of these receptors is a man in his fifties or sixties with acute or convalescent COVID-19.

The CDR3 coding sequence is TGCGCCAGCAGTTTTAATATGCAAGAGACCCAGTACTTC. As protein: CASSFNMQETQYF. The chain links TRBV5-1 to TRBJ2-5; D is unresolved. The CDR3 length is 13 residues. CDR1 and CDR2 (germline): SGHRS, YFSETQ. V lost 5 bases, J lost 2 bases, and 10 bases lay in between.

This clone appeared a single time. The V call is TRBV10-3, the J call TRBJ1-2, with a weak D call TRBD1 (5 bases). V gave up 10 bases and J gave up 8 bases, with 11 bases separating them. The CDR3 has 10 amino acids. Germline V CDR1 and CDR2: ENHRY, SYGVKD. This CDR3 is CATSGAGYTF. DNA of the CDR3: TGTGCCACAAGCGGGGCAGGCTACACCTTC.